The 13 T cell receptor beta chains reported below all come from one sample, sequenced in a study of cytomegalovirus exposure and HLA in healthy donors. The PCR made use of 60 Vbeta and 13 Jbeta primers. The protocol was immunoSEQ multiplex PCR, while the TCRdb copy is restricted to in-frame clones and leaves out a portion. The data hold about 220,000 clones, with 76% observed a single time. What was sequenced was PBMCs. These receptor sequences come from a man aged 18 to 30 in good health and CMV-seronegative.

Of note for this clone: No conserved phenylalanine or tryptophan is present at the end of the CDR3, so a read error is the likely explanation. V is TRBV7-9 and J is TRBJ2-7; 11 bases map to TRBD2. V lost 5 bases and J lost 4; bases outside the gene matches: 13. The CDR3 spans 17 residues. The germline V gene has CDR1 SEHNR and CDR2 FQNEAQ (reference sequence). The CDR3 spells CASSRGDSGRAEYEQYL. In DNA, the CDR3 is TGTGCCAGCAGCCGGGGGGATAGCGGGAGGGCCGAGTACGAGCAGTACCTC.

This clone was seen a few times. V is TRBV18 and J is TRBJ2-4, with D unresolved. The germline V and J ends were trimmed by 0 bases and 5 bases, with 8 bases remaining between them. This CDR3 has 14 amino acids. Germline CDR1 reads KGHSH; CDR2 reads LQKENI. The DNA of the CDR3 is TGTGCCAGCTCACCACCCCTACCCCAAAACATTCAGTACTTC. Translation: CASSPPLPQNIQYF.

The CDR3: CASSEMGQIAGGLYEQYF. In DNA, the CDR3 is TGTGCCAGCAGTGAAATGGGCCAAATAGCGGGAGGACTCTACGAGCAGTACTTC. V and J are TRBV6-1 and TRBJ2-7; TRBD2 matches 10 bases. Germline loops: CDR1 MNHNS, CDR2 SASEGT. Losses at the gene ends were 2 bases for V and 3 bases for J; bases not matched to a gene: 13. The CDR3 covers 18 residues.

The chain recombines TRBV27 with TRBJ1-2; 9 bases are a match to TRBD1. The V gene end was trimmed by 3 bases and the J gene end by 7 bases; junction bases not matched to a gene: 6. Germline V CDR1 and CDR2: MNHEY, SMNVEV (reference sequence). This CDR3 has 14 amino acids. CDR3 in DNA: TGTGCCAGCAGTTTTACAGGGGGCTTCTCTGGCTACACCTTC. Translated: CASSFTGGFSGYTF.

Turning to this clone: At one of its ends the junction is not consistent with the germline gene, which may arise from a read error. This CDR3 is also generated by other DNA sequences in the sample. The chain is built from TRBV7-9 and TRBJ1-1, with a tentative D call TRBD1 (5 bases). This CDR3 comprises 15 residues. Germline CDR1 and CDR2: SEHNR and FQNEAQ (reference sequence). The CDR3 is CASSYTQGIGTEAFF. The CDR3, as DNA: TGTGCCAGCAGCTATACGCAGGGTATTGGCACTGAGGCTTTCTTT.

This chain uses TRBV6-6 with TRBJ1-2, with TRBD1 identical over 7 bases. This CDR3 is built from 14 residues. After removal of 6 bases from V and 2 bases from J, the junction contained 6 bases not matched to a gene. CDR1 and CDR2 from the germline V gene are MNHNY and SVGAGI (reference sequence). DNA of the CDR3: TGTGCCAGCAGACGGACAGGAGACAACTATGGCTACACCTTC. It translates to CASRRTGDNYGYTF.

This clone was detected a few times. In DNA, the CDR3 is TGTGCCAGTAGTATTCTAGCGGGAGGAACCTACGAGCAGTACTTC. As protein: CASSILAGGTYEQYF. This chain connects TRBV19 to TRBJ2-7, with 11 nucleotides matching TRBD2. The V segment lost 3 bases and the J segment 2 bases; nucleotides outside the gene matches: 3. The CDR3 is 15 amino acids. Germline V gene lookup returns CDR1 LNHDA and CDR2 SQIVND (reference sequence).

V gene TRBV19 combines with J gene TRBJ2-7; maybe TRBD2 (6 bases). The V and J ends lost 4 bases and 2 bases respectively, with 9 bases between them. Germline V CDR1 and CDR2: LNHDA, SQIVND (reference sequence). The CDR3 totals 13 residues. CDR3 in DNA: TGTGCCAGTAGTAATAGCGGTCCCTACGAGCAGTACTTC. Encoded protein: CASSNSGPYEQYF.

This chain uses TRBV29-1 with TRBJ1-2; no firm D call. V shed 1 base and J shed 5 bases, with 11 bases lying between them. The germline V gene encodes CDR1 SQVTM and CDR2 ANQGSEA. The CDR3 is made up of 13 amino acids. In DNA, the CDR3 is TGCAGCGTTGAAGGGGAGGGTGATTATGGCTACACCTTC. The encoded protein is CSVEGEGDYGYTF.

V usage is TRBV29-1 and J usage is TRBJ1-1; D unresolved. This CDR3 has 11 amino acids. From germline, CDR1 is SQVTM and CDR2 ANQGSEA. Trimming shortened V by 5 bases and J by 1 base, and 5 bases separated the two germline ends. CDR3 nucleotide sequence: TGCAGCGTTATGAGGAACACTGAAGCTTTCTTT. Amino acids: CSVMRNTEAFF.

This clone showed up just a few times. In nucleotides, the CDR3 is TGTGCCACCAGCAGAGATCACACTACCTATGGCTACACCTTC. Encoded protein: CATSRDHTTYGYTF. V usage is TRBV15 and J usage is TRBJ1-2; no reliable D call. V dropped 0 bases and J dropped 4 bases, with 9 bases sitting between them. Germline CDR1 and CDR2: LNHNV and YYDKDF (reference sequence). The CDR3 runs to 14 residues. Full variable domain (outside the CDR3, taken from reference TRBV15 and TRBJ1-2): DAMVIQNPRYQVTQFGKPVTLSCSQTLNHNVMYWYQQKSSQAPKLLFHYYDKDFNNEADTPDNFQSRRPNTSFCFLDIRSPGLGDTAMYLCATSRDHTTYGYTFGSGTRLTVV.

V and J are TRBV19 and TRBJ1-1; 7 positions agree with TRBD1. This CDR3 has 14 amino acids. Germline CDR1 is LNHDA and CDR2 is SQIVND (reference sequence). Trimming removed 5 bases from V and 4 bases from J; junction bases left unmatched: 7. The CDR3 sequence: CASSDRALSTEAFF. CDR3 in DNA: TGTGCCAGTAGTGACAGGGCCTTGAGCACTGAAGCTTTCTTT. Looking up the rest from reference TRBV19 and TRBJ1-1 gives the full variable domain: DGGITQSPKYLFRKEGQNVTLSCEQNLNHDAMYWYRQDPGQGLRLIYYSQIVNDFQKGDIAEGYSVSREKKESFPLTVTSAQKNPTAFYLCASSDRALSTEAFFGQGTRLTVV.

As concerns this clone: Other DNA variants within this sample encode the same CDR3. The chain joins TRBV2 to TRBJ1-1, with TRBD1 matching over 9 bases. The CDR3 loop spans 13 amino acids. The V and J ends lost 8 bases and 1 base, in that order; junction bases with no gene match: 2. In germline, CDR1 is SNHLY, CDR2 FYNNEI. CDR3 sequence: CASSGQGNTEAFF. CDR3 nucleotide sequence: TGTGCCAGCTCGGGACAGGGGAACACTGAAGCTTTCTTT.